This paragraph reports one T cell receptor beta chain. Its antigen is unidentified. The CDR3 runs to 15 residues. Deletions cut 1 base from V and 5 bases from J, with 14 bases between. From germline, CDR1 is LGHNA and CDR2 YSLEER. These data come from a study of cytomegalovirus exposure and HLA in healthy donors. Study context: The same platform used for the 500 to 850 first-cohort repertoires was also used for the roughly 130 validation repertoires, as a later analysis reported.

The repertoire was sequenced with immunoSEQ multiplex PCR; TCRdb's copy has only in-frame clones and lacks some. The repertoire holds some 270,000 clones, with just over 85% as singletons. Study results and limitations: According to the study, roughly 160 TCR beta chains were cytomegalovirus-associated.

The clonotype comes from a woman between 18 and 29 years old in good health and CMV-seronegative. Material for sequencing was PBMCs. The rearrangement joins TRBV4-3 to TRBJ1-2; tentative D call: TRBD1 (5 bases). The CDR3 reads CASSQVGQGRYGYTF. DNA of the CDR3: TGCGCCAGCAGCCAAGTCGGGCAGGGAAGGTATGGCTACACCTTC.